The rows below give T cell receptor beta chains drawn from one sample of a study of blood T cell repertoires in COVID-19. Produced via immunoSEQ multiplex PCR; TCRdb's table is partial and in-frame only. The data contain approximately 170,000 clones, roughly 85% of them singletons. Sequencing was carried out using PBMCs or T cells enriched from blood (not recorded which). The receptors derive from a woman in her forties or fifties who had recovered from COVID-19. The CDR3 runs from the conserved cysteine through the conserved F or W. D genes are given only for firm matches. Size values are once, few and many counts, or a class for expanded clones, and some rows have none.

v_call	j_call	clone_size	d_call	cdr3_aa	cdr3_nt
TRBV11-2	TRBJ1-2	once	-	CASSLNSDGYTF	TGTGCCAGCAGCTTGAATTCGGATGGCTACACCTTC
TRBV2	TRBJ1-5	-	-	CASTPRENQPQHF	TGTGCCAGCACCCCCCGGGAGAATCAGCCCCAGCATTTT
TRBV11-2	TRBJ2-5	-	TRBD2	CASSALAVKETQYF	TGTGCCAGCAGCGCCCTAGCGGTCAAAGAGACCCAGTACTTC
TRBV5-1	TRBJ2-3	few	-	CASSLAVQGMGDTQYF	TGCGCCAGCAGCTTGGCCGTCCAGGGGATGGGAGATACGCAGTATTTT
TRBV6-6	TRBJ1-1	-	-	CASSPRPTTLRYTEAFF	TGTGCCAGCAGTCCCCGGCCAACCACACTAAGATACACTGAAGCTTTCTTT
TRBV6-5	TRBJ1-1	few	-	CASRGRVGDTEAFF	TGTGCCAGCAGGGGGAGGGTCGGGGACACTGAAGCTTTCTTT
TRBV5-1	TRBJ1-2	-	-	CASSPGQPLGYTF	TGCGCCAGCAGCCCTGGACAGCCCCTTGGCTACACCTTC
TRBV6-2/TRBV6-3	TRBJ2-3	once	-	CASGWEGTDTQYF	TGTGCCAGCGGTTGGGAGGGCACAGATACGCAGTATTTT
TRBV5-1	TRBJ1-1	-	-	CASSLVRDKNTEAFF	TGCGCCAGCAGCCTAGTGAGGGACAAGAACACTGAAGCTTTCTTT
TRBV18	TRBJ1-1	-	-	CASSPRTDTEAFF	TGTGCCAGCTCACCACGGACAGACACTGAAGCTTTCTTT
TRBV10-3	TRBJ2-1	-	TRBD2	CAISESKPSGGEVF	TGTGCCATCAGTGAGTCGAAGCCTAGCGGGGGGGAGGTCTTC